These 28 T cell receptor beta chains were all obtained from the same sample, sequenced in a study of OX40 agonist ivuxolimab in advanced cancers. The method was the immunoSEQ multiplex PCR assay. TCRdb provides this immuneACCESS table in a form limited to in-frame rearrangements. Some clones are lacking; in checked studies, under half of them reflect an unresolved V gene, and why the rest are absent is not known. Here the sample has roughly 71,000 clones; more than 70% occur a single time. The ten most abundant clones make up under 0.7% of the sample. Sequenced here: CD4+ or CD8+ T cells sorted from blood, sampled in a trial of the OX40 agonist ivuxolimab. The receptors here all came from an adult with an advanced solid tumor such as melanoma, head and neck, liver or kidney cancer.

The chain carries TRBV2 and TRBJ2-1; D is unclear. The V and J ends lost 7 bases and 2 bases respectively, with 18 bases between them. The length of the CDR3 is 16 residues. CDR1 is SNHLY, CDR2 FYNNEI, per germline. Here the CDR3 reads CASTREGLNAYNEQFF. CDR3 nucleotide sequence: TGTGCCAGCACCCGCGAAGGTCTTAACGCCTACAATGAGCAGTTCTTC. Full variable domain (remainder filled in from reference TRBV2 and TRBJ2-1): EPEVTQTPSHQVTQMGQEVILRCVPISNHLYFYWYRQILGQKVEFLVSFYNNEISEKSEIFDDQFSVERPDGSNFTLKIRSTKLEDSAMYFCASTREGLNAYNEQFFGPGTRLTVL.

J is TRBJ1-2 and V is TRBV11-2, with D possibly TRBD1 on 5 matching bases. The ends were cut back, 6 bases at V and 9 bases at J, with 17 bases in the middle. This CDR3 is built from 13 residues. CDR1 and CDR2 from the germline V gene are SGHAT and FQNNGV. CDR3 DNA: TGTGCCAGCAGTGCCGTGGTTCAGGGCAGCTACACCTTC. Translation gives CASSAVVQGSYTF.

V and J are TRBV10-2 and TRBJ2-7; TRBD2 matches at 9 bases. The germline V gene has CDR1 WSHSY and CDR2 SAAADI. The junction had 4 bases not matched to a gene; V was cut back by 6 bases and J by 1 base. The CDR3 length is 14 residues. CDR3 in amino acids: CASRRTSDSYEQYF. CDR3 in DNA: TGCGCCAGCAGACGGACTAGCGATTCCTACGAGCAGTACTTC.

V is TRBV19 and J is TRBJ2-1, with D uncertain. Per germline, CDR1 LNHDA and CDR2 SQIVND (reference sequence). The CDR3 spans 16 residues. The V and J ends lost 0 bases and 5 bases respectively, with 14 bases between them. The CDR3 region is CASSIDTSRLNNEQFF. CDR3 in DNA: TGTGCCAGTAGTATAGATACAAGTCGTCTCAACAATGAGCAGTTCTTC. Full variable domain (rest looked up from reference TRBV19 and TRBJ2-1): DGGITQSPKYLFRKEGQNVTLSCEQNLNHDAMYWYRQDPGQGLRLIYYSQIVNDFQKGDIAEGYSVSREKKESFPLTVTSAQKNPTAFYLCASSIDTSRLNNEQFFGPGTRLTVL.

This sequence joins TRBV15 and TRBJ2-7, with a tentative D call TRBD1 (6 bases). Trimming pared 0 bases from V and 0 bases from J, leaving 6 bases between. This CDR3 has 14 residues. Germline CDR1 is LNHNV and CDR2 is YYDKDF (reference sequence). CDR3 region: CATSREQGSYEQYF. The CDR3 DNA reads TGTGCCACCAGCAGAGAACAGGGCTCCTACGAGCAGTACTTC.

J is TRBJ1-2 and V is TRBV29-1; D not certain. V was shortened by 3 bases and J by 0 bases, with 11 bases between the two germline ends. CDR1 is SQVTM and CDR2 is ANQGSEA in the germline V gene. The CDR3 length is 14 residues. The CDR3 here is CSVEVGSTNYGYTF. DNA of the CDR3: TGCAGCGTTGAGGTGGGTTCAACTAACTATGGCTACACCTTC.

This chain connects TRBV4-2 to TRBJ1-2, with TRBD1 identical over 7 bases. Germline V gene data show CDR1 as LGHNA and CDR2 as YNFKEQ. The ends lost 2 bases at V and 4 bases at J; junction bases unmatched: 16. The CDR3 length is 18 residues. DNA for the CDR3: TGTGCCAGCAGCCAAAGCCTGACGAATAGAGGGGGCGGCTATGGCTACACCTTC. As protein: CASSQSLTNRGGGYGYTF.

This chain joins TRBV10-1 and TRBJ1-1; D might be TRBD1 (6 bases). V lost 8 bases to trimming and J lost 1 base, with 14 bases between them. CDR1 WNHNN and CDR2 SYGVQD come from the germline V gene (reference sequence). The CDR3 spans 14 residues. The CDR3 DNA is TGCGCCAGCCGTGGAGGGGGACAGAACACTGAAGCTTTCTTT. Protein sequence: CASRGGGQNTEAFF.

The chain joins TRBV30 to TRBJ1-1; no reliable D call. Per germline, CDR1 GTSNPN and CDR2 SVGIG (reference sequence). The germline V and J ends were trimmed by 5 bases and 3 bases, with 7 bases remaining between them. The CDR3 is 11 amino acids. The CDR3 bases are TGTGCCTGGTGCCGGGACACTGAAGCTTTCTTT. The encoded protein is CAWCRDTEAFF. Filled out from reference TRBV30 and TRBJ1-1, the complete variable domain reads SQTIHQWPATLVQPVGSPLSLECTVEGTSNPNLYWYRQAAGRGLQLLFYSVGIGQISSEVPQNLSASRPQDRQFILSSKKLLLSDSGFYLCAWCRDTEAFFGQGTRLTVV.

The chain recombines TRBV6-1 with TRBJ1-2; 8 bases fit TRBD1. Germline V gives CDR1 MNHNS, CDR2 SASEGT. Trimming cost V 5 bases and J 8 bases; bases outside gene matches: 13. The CDR3 sequence is 15 residues long. The CDR3 DNA is TGTGCCAGCAGTTTTTGGTTTAAGACAGGGGAAGGCTACACCTTC. Protein sequence: CASSFWFKTGEGYTF.

The chain links TRBV20-1 to TRBJ2-3; perhaps TRBD1 as D (6 bases). The ends were cut back, 8 bases at V and 4 bases at J, with 10 bases in the middle. CDR1 and CDR2 from the germline V gene are DFQATT and SNEGSKA (reference sequence). The length of the CDR3 is 11 residues. CDR3 in DNA: TGCAGTCAGGGGTTGTCAGATACGCAGTATTTT. Translation gives CSQGLSDTQYF.

The chain links TRBV4-2 to TRBJ2-3; 10 nucleotides align to TRBD2. This CDR3 has 17 residues. The germline V gene encodes CDR1 LGHNA and CDR2 YNFKEQ. Trimming cost V 1 base and J 3 bases; bases outside gene matches: 7. In nucleotides, the CDR3 is TGTGCCAGCAGCCAAGGCGCATCTAGCGGGGGAACAGATACGCAGTATTTT. Its translation: CASSQGASSGGTDTQYF.

The rearrangement links TRBV28 to TRBJ1-5, with D possibly matching TRBD1 (6 bases). The V end lost 4 bases, the J end lost 6 bases, and 16 bases lay between the germline ends. Looked up from germline, CDR1 is MDHEN and CDR2 is SYDVKM. The CDR3 has 15 amino acids. CDR3 sequence: CASSWGRGAGQPQHF. In DNA, the CDR3 is TGTGCCAGCAGTTGGGGGCGAGGGGCGGGTCAGCCCCAGCATTTT.

This clone was seen only once. The rearrangement joins TRBV2 to TRBJ2-2; 13 positions agree with TRBD2. V shed 5 bases, J shed 7 bases, and the junction held 7 bases outside the gene matches. Germline lookup yields CDR1 SNHLY and CDR2 FYNNEI. This CDR3 spans 16 amino acids. CDR3 sequence reads: CASSFGLAGAGGELFF. The CDR3 nucleotides are TGTGCCAGCAGTTTTGGACTAGCGGGGGCCGGCGGGGAGCTGTTTTTT.

The V and J genes are TRBV4-1 and TRBJ1-2, with a tentative D call TRBD1 (5 bases). Trimming removed 1 base from V and 2 bases from J, with 11 bases in between. The CDR3 is 15 amino acids. Germline V lookup: CDR1 MGHRA, CDR2 YSYEKL. The CDR3 nucleotides read TGCGCCAGCAGCCAAGGAGGGGATCTGAACTATGGCTACACCTTC. This sequence encodes CASSQGGDLNYGYTF.

The chain recombines TRBV2 with TRBJ2-1, with D possibly being TRBD2 (6 bases). The V gene's germline CDR1 is SNHLY and CDR2 FYNNEI. This CDR3 spans 12 amino acids. Trimming removed 6 bases from V and 12 bases from J, with 15 bases in between. Here the CDR3 DNA reads TGTGCCAGCAGCTACCGGGACTGGCGGCAGTTCTTC. Translation: CASSYRDWRQFF. Supplemented by reference TRBV2 and TRBJ2-1, the full variable domain reads EPEVTQTPSHQVTQMGQEVILRCVPISNHLYFYWYRQILGQKVEFLVSFYNNEISEKSEIFDDQFSVERPDGSNFTLKIRSTKLEDSAMYFCASSYRDWRQFFGPGTRLTVL.

The chain combines TRBV11-2 with TRBJ1-2; D unresolved. The CDR3 runs 14 residues. Deletions cut 0 bases from V and 7 bases from J, with 12 bases between. Germline V CDR1 and CDR2: SGHAT, FQNNGV. The CDR3 bases are TGTGCCAGCAGCTTAGATATCAGCCAGAGTGGCTACACCTTC. Protein sequence: CASSLDISQSGYTF.

This chain joins TRBV10-3 and TRBJ1-2; a possible D gene is TRBD1 (5 bases). The CDR3 contains 13 residues. V was clipped by 4 bases and J by 3 bases, with 9 bases between them. The germline V gene has CDR1 ENHRY and CDR2 SYGVKD. CDR3 DNA sequence: TGTGCCATCAGTGGACAGTGGGACTATGGCTACACCTTC. As protein: CAISGQWDYGYTF.

Worth noting for this clone: An end of the junction does not agree with germline; a read error may underlie this. Other DNA sequences in this sample translate to the same CDR3. The rearrangement uses TRBV14 and TRBJ1-6; TRBD1 matches 10 bases. Per the germline V gene, CDR1 is SGHDN and CDR2 is FVKESK. The CDR3 length is 15 residues. CDR3 DNA: TGTGCCAGCAGCCAAGGGGACAGGGGAAATTCACCCCTTCACTTT. This gives the protein CASSQGDRGNSPLHF.

V gene TRBV27 combines with J gene TRBJ2-2; 9 bases agree with TRBD2. V dropped 5 bases and J dropped 5; count of bases not matched to a gene: 15. The CDR3 consists of 18 residues. Germline V gives CDR1 MNHEY, CDR2 SMNVEV (reference sequence). The CDR3 loop reads CASSPLSGLARVTGELFF. Here the CDR3 DNA reads TGTGCCAGCAGTCCATTGTCGGGACTAGCTAGGGTGACCGGGGAGCTGTTTTTT.

The chain is built from TRBV27 and TRBJ2-1; D possibly matches TRBD1 or TRBD2 (6 bases each). Trimming took off 1 base at V and 4 bases at J, with 14 bases between the two ends. The CDR3 loop spans 16 amino acids. The V gene's germline CDR1 is MNHEY and CDR2 SMNVEV (reference sequence). CDR3 in DNA: TGTGCCAGCAGTTTATTGGGCGGGACACCTTACAATGAGCAGTTCTTC. Protein product: CASSLLGGTPYNEQFF.

The chain has TRBV5-1 and TRBJ2-3; weak D call: TRBD1 (6 bases). Germline values: CDR1 SGHRS, CDR2 YFSETQ. V lost 5 bases to trimming and J lost 0 bases, with 22 bases between them. CDR3 length: 18 amino acids. CDR3 sequence: CASSGLGFSGASTDTQYF. The CDR3 DNA is TGCGCCAGCAGTGGACTCGGGTTCTCAGGGGCTAGCACAGATACGCAGTATTTT.

The chain has TRBV6-1 and TRBJ2-7, with 9 bases matching TRBD1. Germline CDR1 is MNHNS and CDR2 is SASEGT. The CDR3 is made up of 15 amino acids. V shed 6 bases and J 4 bases; nucleotides not matched to a gene: 10. The CDR3 here is CASRLDRGALYEQYF. DNA of the CDR3: TGTGCCAGCAGGTTGGACAGGGGCGCGCTTTACGAGCAGTACTTC.

The rearrangement links TRBV5-1 to TRBJ2-1, with D possibly being TRBD2 (7 bases). This CDR3 is built from 14 residues. Deletions cut 0 bases from V and 7 bases from J, with 11 bases between. Germline assignment: CDR1 SGHRS and CDR2 YFSETQ. The CDR3 reads CASSLEGGKNEQFF. For the CDR3, the DNA is TGCGCCAGCAGCTTGGAGGGGGGGAAGAATGAGCAGTTCTTC.

In this sample, this clone turned up a few times. The J gene is TRBJ1-1, the V gene TRBV7-8; 7 bases are a match to TRBD1. Germline trimming cut 0 bases from V and 10 bases from J; bases unmatched to any gene: 5. CDR3 length: 13 residues. CDR1 SGHVS and CDR2 FQNEAQ come from the germline V gene. The CDR3: CASSLAGAGGAFF. Written as DNA, the CDR3 is TGTGCCAGCAGCTTAGCGGGGGCAGGGGGAGCTTTCTTT. Full variable domain (outside the CDR3, taken from reference TRBV7-8 and TRBJ1-1): GAGVSQSPRYKVAKRGQDVALRCDPISGHVSLFWYQQALGQGPEFLTYFQNEAQLDKSGLPSDRFFAERPEGSVSTLKIQRTQQEDSAVYLCASSLAGAGGAFFGQGTRLTVV.

The chain employs TRBV7-9 and TRBJ1-5; no definite D call. Trimming took 1 base from V and 4 from J, leaving 8 bases between them. The CDR3 extends over 14 amino acids. Germline CDR1 and CDR2: SEHNR and FQNEAQ (reference sequence). CDR3 bases: TGTGCCAGCAGCTTAGAGGGAGTTAATCAGCCCCAGCATTTT. Protein product: CASSLEGVNQPQHF.

The chain employs TRBV2 and TRBJ1-1, with D possibly being TRBD1 (5 bases). Trimming left V 10 bases short and J 0 bases short, with 15 bases between. The CDR3 consists of 14 residues. The germline V gene has CDR1 SNHLY and CDR2 FYNNEI. The CDR3 here is CATTTGTVNTEAFF. The CDR3 nucleotides read TGTGCCACCACAACCGGGACGGTGAACACTGAAGCTTTCTTT.

The gene calls are TRBV28 and TRBJ1-6; D gene uncertain. Germline CDR1 reads MDHEN; CDR2 reads SYDVKM. V lost 3 bases to trimming and J lost 10 bases, with 7 bases between them. The length of the CDR3 is 12 residues. CDR3 DNA: TGTGCCAGCAGTTTTCCAGACTCACCCCTCCACTTT. It is translated as CASSFPDSPLHF.